One T cell receptor (beta chain) is described in this entry. No conserved phenylalanine or tryptophan ends this CDR3, so it is likely a read error. The sample originates from a study of identical twins. V was cut by 7 bases and J by 5 bases, with 14 bases left in between. This CDR3 spans 14 amino acids. Germline CDR1 reads MNHEY; CDR2 reads SVGEGT. TCRdb fed the 5' RACE reads into MiXCR, producing one record per CDR3 protein. This sample yields hundreds of thousands of distinct CDR3 sequences, of which roughly 8.6% are seen a single time; less than 2.5% belongs to the top ten. These data were also filed under a second study, of yellow fever vaccine responses in identical twins.

The chain combines TRBV6-2 or TRBV6-3 with TRBJ2-2; possible D gene TRBD1, 6 bases. The sequence derives from a woman aged 18-29 years in good health. The sequencing input was memory (CD45RO+) T cells sorted from blood. The CDR3 sequence: CASTPGHWTGELFS. In nucleotides, the CDR3 is TGTGCCAGCACCCCGGGACATTGGACCGGGGAGCTGTTTTCT.